The next 29 T cell receptor beta chains were all read from a single sample in a study of T-cell reconstitution after alpha-beta-depleted transplantation in children. Unique molecular identifiers tagged the TCRbeta library. TCRdb re-called the PCR reads through MiXCR, storing one row per CDR3 protein. Among 780,000 or so distinct CDR3 sequences, about 15% were seen once, and the ten largest hold roughly 5%. Sequences were derived from PBMCs, mostly from graft donor cells, sampled 360 days after TCRalphabeta/CD19-depleted stem cell transplant. The receptors come from a male patient between 5 and 17 years old who had a stem cell transplant for acute lymphoblastic leukemia, so the T cells may come from the graft donor.

The chain joins TRBV7-2 to TRBJ2-3, with 12 bases fitting TRBD2. CDR1 is SGHTA and CDR2 is FQGNSA in the germline V gene. Losses at the gene ends were 5 bases for V and 5 bases for J; bases not matched to a gene: 8. This CDR3 is 16 amino acids long. The CDR3 loop is CASSRLAGGWLDTQYF. Here the CDR3 DNA reads TGTGCCAGCAGCAGGCTAGCGGGAGGGTGGTTAGATACGCAGTATTTT.

This clonotype was picked up a small number of times. The rearrangement joins TRBV12-3 or TRBV12-4 to TRBJ1-5, with TRBD1 matching 7 bases. The CDR3 consists of 16 residues. V lost 6 bases to trimming and J lost 0 bases; unmatched junction nucleotides: 8. In DNA, the CDR3 is TGTGCCAGCAGACTCCGACAGGGCGATAGCAATCAGCCCCAGCATTTT. Its protein is CASRLRQGDSNQPQHF.

This clonotype has more than one count but fewer than ten. The chain is built from TRBV5-1 and TRBJ2-3, with D perhaps TRBD1 or TRBD2 (5 bases each). Trimming took off 6 bases at V and 2 bases at J, with 13 bases between the two ends. CDR3 length: 14 amino acids. Germline CDR1 reads SGHRS; CDR2 reads YFSETQ. The chain's CDR3 is CASMISGLTDTQYF. In DNA form, the CDR3 reads TGCGCCAGCATGATTTCGGGGCTCACAGATACGCAGTATTTT.

The chain recombines TRBV20-1 with TRBJ2-7, with 14 positions matching TRBD2. Germline V gene sequence: CDR1 DFQATT, CDR2 SNEGSKA (reference sequence). The CDR3 consists of 14 residues. With 6 bases clipped from V and 6 bases from J, the junction kept 7 bases outside the gene matches. The CDR3 nucleotides read TGCAGTGCCAAAGGGACTAGCGGGAGCGGCGAGCAGTACTTC. It translates to CSAKGTSGSGEQYF.

This clonotype was counted many times. This rearrangement joins TRBV28 to TRBJ2-2; D might be TRBD1 (5 bases). The CDR3 is made up of 15 amino acids. With 6 bases removed from V and 1 base from J, the gap between germline ends came to 12 bases. From germline, CDR1 is MDHEN and CDR2 SYDVKM. CDR3 nucleotides: TGTGCCAGCAGACCAACCGACAGGAACACCGGGGAGCTGTTTTTT. As protein: CASRPTDRNTGELFF.

There are a few counts of this clonotype. The V and J genes are TRBV4-1 and TRBJ2-7, with 8 bases aligning to TRBD1. Looked up from germline, CDR1 is MGHRA and CDR2 is YSYEKL. The CDR3 contains 16 residues. The V and J ends lost 1 base and 5 bases, in that order; junction bases with no gene match: 10. CDR3 sequence reads: CASSQVYGQGKHEQYF. CDR3 coding DNA: TGCGCCAGCAGCCAAGTCTACGGACAGGGTAAACACGAGCAGTACTTC.

Ten or more counts support this clonotype. Written as DNA, the CDR3 is TGCAGCGTCTCCACCGGAGACGGCTACAATGAGCAGTTCTTC. Amino acid sequence: CSVSTGDGYNEQFF. The chain combines TRBV29-1 with TRBJ2-1; no definite D call. Trimming left V 6 bases short and J 3 bases short, with 15 bases between. This CDR3 spans 14 amino acids. Germline loops: CDR1 SQVTM, CDR2 ANQGSEA.

The chain combines TRBV7-2 with TRBJ2-7; TRBD1 agrees at 7 bases. The V segment lost 1 base and the J segment 2 bases; nucleotides outside the gene matches: 5. CDR1 SGHTA and CDR2 FQGNSA come from the germline V gene. The CDR3 runs 15 residues. Here the CDR3 DNA reads TGTGCCAGCAGCTTAGTGGGGGACAGTACCTACGAGCAGTACTTC. Residues: CASSLVGDSTYEQYF.

This clonotype was detected only a few times. The gene calls are TRBV27 and TRBJ2-5, with D possibly being TRBD1 or TRBD2 (6 bases each). Looked up from germline, CDR1 is MNHEY and CDR2 is SMNVEV (reference sequence). The CDR3 loop spans 15 amino acids. Trimming left V 1 base short and J 1 base short, with 10 bases between. CDR3 sequence reads: CASSLYGGGQETQYF. CDR3 coding DNA: TGTGCCAGCAGTTTATACGGGGGCGGCCAAGAGACCCAGTACTTC.

The genes are TRBV24-1 and TRBJ2-5; 14 bases agree with TRBD2. V was clipped by 0 bases and J by 5 bases; unmatched bases: 4. CDR3 length: 17 residues. The germline V gene has CDR1 KGHDR and CDR2 SFDVKD. This chain's CDR3 is CATSDLPGLAGAETQYF. The DNA of the CDR3 is TGTGCCACCAGTGATTTGCCGGGACTAGCGGGAGCGGAGACCCAGTACTTC.

This clonotype was seen a few times. The V call is TRBV12-3 or TRBV12-4, the J call TRBJ2-1; D unclear. The CDR3 consists of 15 residues. V dropped 6 bases and J dropped 6 bases, with 18 bases sitting between them. The CDR3 DNA follows: TGTGCCAGCAGACCCATGGATCCCCCATTCAATGAGCAGTTCTTC. Amino acid sequence: CASRPMDPPFNEQFF.

V gene TRBV29-1 combines with J gene TRBJ2-5, with 8 nucleotides matching TRBD2. The CDR3 extends over 11 amino acids. Trimming cost V 6 bases and J 9 bases; bases outside gene matches: 6. CDR1 SQVTM and CDR2 ANQGSEA come from the germline V gene. CDR3 coding DNA: TGCAGCGTGGGGCCACTAGCGGCCCAGTACTTC. Translation gives CSVGPLAAQYF. Using reference TRBV29-1 and TRBJ2-5 for the parts outside the CDR3, the full variable domain is SAVISQKPSRDICQRGTSLTIQCQVDSQVTMMFWYRQQPGQSLTLIATANQGSEATYESGFVIDKFPISRPNLTFSTLTVSNMSPEDSSIYLCSVGPLAAQYFGPGTRLLVL.

This clonotype showed up many times. The J gene is TRBJ2-5, the V gene TRBV7-9, with 7 bases matching TRBD1. The CDR3 extends over 14 amino acids. Trimming took 5 bases from V and 3 from J; bases not matched to a gene: 6. Germline loops: CDR1 SEHNR, CDR2 FQNEAQ (reference sequence). The CDR3 loop is CASSHKGTEETQYF. The DNA of the CDR3 is TGTGCCAGCAGCCACAAAGGGACAGAAGAGACCCAGTACTTC. The full variable domain, rest sourced from reference TRBV7-9 and TRBJ2-5, is DTGVSQNPRHKITKRGQNVTFRCDPISEHNRLYWYRQTLGQGPEFLTYFQNEAQLEKSRLLSDRFSAERPKGSFSTLEIQRTEQGDSAMYLCASSHKGTEETQYFGPGTRLLVL.

This clonotype was found a few times. This chain joins TRBV3-1 and TRBJ2-1; TRBD2 matches 8 bases. Germline trimming cut 6 bases from V and 7 bases from J; bases unmatched to any gene: 17. The CDR3 consists of 17 residues. CDR1 and CDR2 (germline): LGHDT, YNNKEL (reference sequence). The CDR3 DNA follows: TGTGCCAGCAGGTCTGTTTCCTCGGGAGGGCCGGTTAATGAGCAGTTCTTC. This encodes CASRSVSSGGPVNEQFF.

The chain employs TRBV10-1 and TRBJ2-5; 8 nucleotides line up with TRBD2. Germline V lookup: CDR1 WNHNN, CDR2 SYGVQD (reference sequence). Trimming removed 2 bases from V and 5 bases from J; junction bases left unmatched: 10. The CDR3 contains 16 residues. CDR3 residues: CASSERDGRDAETQYF. Here the CDR3 DNA reads TGCGCCAGCAGTGAGCGAGACGGGAGGGACGCGGAGACCCAGTACTTC.

There are many counts of this clonotype. This chain uses TRBV5-1 with TRBJ1-1, with a weak D call TRBD1 (6 bases). Per the germline V gene, CDR1 is SGHRS and CDR2 is YFSETQ. With 3 bases removed from V and 3 bases from J, the gap between germline ends came to 15 bases. This CDR3 comprises 15 residues. CDR3 protein: CASSSNYREYTEAFF. The CDR3 nucleotides read TGCGCCAGCAGCTCCAATTACAGGGAGTACACTGAAGCTTTCTTT.

This clonotype has more than one count but fewer than ten. The chain has TRBV12-3 or TRBV12-4 and TRBJ2-7; a possible D gene is TRBD2 (6 bases). This CDR3 comprises 13 residues. Trimming removed 2 bases at V and 7 bases at J, with 12 bases between. The DNA of the CDR3 is TGTGCCAGCAGTTTAACTAGCCCCAGGGAGCAGTACTTC. It codes for CASSLTSPREQYF.

A few counts support this clonotype. The chain uses TRBV4-1 and TRBJ2-5; possibly TRBD1 for D (6 bases). Germline V gene sequence: CDR1 MGHRA, CDR2 YSYEKL. The CDR3 is made up of 15 amino acids. Trimming took off 3 bases at V and 5 bases at J, with 16 bases between the two ends. The CDR3: CASSQDSIIKETQYF. DNA for the CDR3: TGCGCCAGCAGCCAGGACAGTATCATCAAGGAGACCCAGTACTTC.

This clonotype occurred a few times. The V and J genes are TRBV4-2 and TRBJ2-3; the match to TRBD2 covers 13 bases. Germline V gene sequence: CDR1 LGHNA, CDR2 YNFKEQ. The V and J ends lost 5 bases and 8 bases, in that order; junction bases with no gene match: 10. The CDR3 has 16 amino acids. CDR3 residues: CASSTHGTSGISTQYF. The CDR3 DNA sequence: TGTGCCAGCAGCACGCACGGGACTAGCGGGATATCTACGCAGTATTTT.

This clonotype was seen more than once but under ten times. The rearrangement joins TRBV19 to TRBJ2-7, with 7 bases fitting TRBD2. Germline CDR1 LNHDA, CDR2 SQIVND (reference sequence). CDR3 length equals 14 residues. Germline trimming cut 6 bases from V and 4 bases from J; bases unmatched to any gene: 9. CDR3 amino acids: CASRVTGGSYEQYF. The CDR3, as DNA: TGTGCCAGTAGAGTTACTGGCGGGAGTTACGAGCAGTACTTC.

This clonotype has more than one count but fewer than ten. In DNA form, the CDR3 reads TGTGCCAGCAGTGATTGGGGGATTAGCAATCAGCCCCAGCATTTT. Translation: CASSDWGISNQPQHF. The rearrangement links TRBV2 to TRBJ1-5; a weak D match, TRBD1 (5 bases). CDR1 and CDR2 from the germline V gene are SNHLY and FYNNEI. The CDR3 has 15 residues. Trimming removed 3 bases at V and 0 bases at J, with 9 bases between. Variable domain in full (rest from reference TRBV2 and TRBJ1-5): EPEVTQTPSHQVTQMGQEVILRCVPISNHLYFYWYRQILGQKVEFLVSFYNNEISEKSEIFDDQFSVERPDGSNFTLKIRSTKLEDSAMYFCASSDWGISNQPQHFGDGTRLSIL.

This clonotype was seen ten or more times. The chain joins TRBV5-1 to TRBJ2-3; D remains unclear. Trimming took 1 base from V and 1 from J, leaving 10 bases between them. Germline CDR1 and CDR2: SGHRS and YFSETQ. The CDR3 is made up of 15 amino acids. CDR3 region: CASSLNGGRTDTQYF. DNA for the CDR3: TGCGCCAGCAGCTTGAATGGCGGACGCACAGATACGCAGTATTTT.

This clonotype was seen more than once but under ten times. V gene TRBV5-1 combines with J gene TRBJ2-2, with 8 nucleotides matching TRBD1. Germline V lookup: CDR1 SGHRS, CDR2 YFSETQ. The CDR3 contains 16 residues. Trimming removed 3 bases from V and 4 bases from J; junction bases left unmatched: 8. The CDR3 region has the DNA TGCGCCAGCAGCTGGACAGGGCGTGGGGGCACCGGGGAGCTGTTTTTT. It translates to CASSWTGRGGTGELFF.

The table lists this clonotype with a few counts. V and J are TRBV7-9 and TRBJ1-1; D unclear. CDR1 SEHNR and CDR2 FQNEAQ come from the germline V gene (reference sequence). The CDR3 has 13 amino acids. The V end was cut by 6 bases, the J end by 10 bases, with 18 bases between. As DNA, the CDR3 is TGTGCCAGCAGAGACCCAGTCCGGGATTCAGCTTTCTTT. As protein: CASRDPVRDSAFF.

This clonotype appeared a few times. The chain uses TRBV10-3 and TRBJ2-7, with 9 bases that match TRBD2. With 11 bases clipped from V and 1 base from J, the junction kept 18 bases outside the gene matches. The germline CDR1 and CDR2 sequences are ENHRY and SYGVKD. CDR3 size: 17 residues. Here the CDR3 reads CAPSGVGGQVGSYEQYF. The CDR3 DNA is TGTGCCCCTAGCGGGGTTGGGGGGCAGGTTGGGTCCTACGAGCAGTACTTC.

This clonotype has at least ten counts. The chain joins TRBV24-1 to TRBJ1-1, with D uncertain. The length of the CDR3 is 13 residues. The V and J ends lost 4 bases and 5 bases respectively, with 10 bases between them. The germline gives CDR1 KGHDR, CDR2 SFDVKD. Here the CDR3 reads CATSEGYGTEAFF. The CDR3 DNA follows: TGTGCCACCAGTGAGGGGTATGGGACTGAAGCTTTCTTT.

This clonotype was observed a single time. This sequence joins TRBV4-1 and TRBJ2-5; D may be TRBD2 (6 bases). The germline V and J ends were trimmed by 1 base and 4 bases, with 19 bases remaining between them. CDR1 is MGHRA, CDR2 YSYEKL, per germline. CDR3 length equals 17 residues. The CDR3 spells CASSQVGLAPHSETQYF. The CDR3 region has the DNA TGCGCCAGCAGCCAAGTCGGGCTAGCGCCCCATTCAGAGACCCAGTACTTC.

The V call is TRBV4-1, the J call TRBJ1-2; no reliable D call. This CDR3 comprises 15 residues. CDR1 is MGHRA and CDR2 is YSYEKL in the germline V gene. Trimming cost V 7 bases and J 3 bases, with 18 bases left between them. The CDR3 sequence: CASTLEDGRDYGYTF. The CDR3 DNA is TGCGCCAGCACCTTAGAGGATGGGAGGGACTATGGCTACACCTTC.

This clonotype showed up just a few times. The J gene is TRBJ2-6, the V gene TRBV7-9; D unresolved. The length of the CDR3 is 13 residues. Trimming cost V 10 bases and J 5 bases, with 12 bases left between them. Per the germline V gene, CDR1 is SEHNR and CDR2 is FQNEAQ (reference sequence). The CDR3 sequence is CATPQPRANVLTF. The CDR3 DNA reads as TGTGCCACCCCACAGCCGCGGGCCAACGTCCTGACTTTC. Full variable domain (remainder filled in from reference TRBV7-9 and TRBJ2-6): DTGVSQNPRHKITKRGQNVTFRCDPISEHNRLYWYRQTLGQGPEFLTYFQNEAQLEKSRLLSDRFSAERPKGSFSTLEIQRTEQGDSAMYLCATPQPRANVLTFGAGSRLTVL.